This T cell receptor (beta chain) was sequenced for a study of shared clonotypes between healthy human individuals. V lost 5 bases to trimming and J lost 3 bases; unmatched junction nucleotides: 16. The CDR3 runs to 18 residues. In germline, CDR1 is PRHDT, CDR2 FYEKMQ (reference sequence). As to this clone: The antigen remains undetermined.

Researchers partitioned CD4+ cells into CD45RA+ naive and CD45RA-negative memory subsets. Study outcomes and limitations: The sharing of 4% to 5.5% of naive CD4 clonotypes was seen across a few donors.

The data were produced by immunoSEQ multiplex PCR, yet TCRdb's version contains in-frame clones alone and is incomplete. Of roughly 2.5 million clones listed, more than 80% are singletons. The sample consisted of naive CD4+ T cells sorted from blood. Subset in this sample: CD45RA+ positively selected. The gene calls are TRBV13 and TRBJ2-1; TRBD2 matches 7 bases. The TCR originated in a man aged 18 to 29 in good health. DNA for the CDR3: TGTGCCAGCAGCCATCCGACTAGTCCCCAGCGGGACTACAATGAGCAGTTCTTC. It specifies CASSHPTSPQRDYNEQFF.